This paragraph reports one TCR beta chain. Its target is unknown. One entry per CDR3 protein results from TCRdb running MiXCR on the reads. The sample has approximately 600,000 distinct CDR3 sequences, 40% seen once; the top ten hold about half. This record belongs to a study of T cell repertoires in cytomegalovirus infection. Study-wide context: An indication of both CMV infection and matching HLA type came from public TCR beta signatures.

Findings and limits, study-wide: Dominating the ex vivo response were HLA-C-restricted CMV-specific TCR beta clonotypes.

CDR1 is SGHAT, CDR2 FQNNGV, per germline. The J segment lost 3 bases and the V segment lost 3 bases, leaving 5 bases of the junction unmatched. The CDR3 sequence is 16 residues long. This chain connects TRBV11-2 to TRBJ1-5, with TRBD1 identical over 10 bases. The receptor was derived from a human donor in good health (CMV status not recorded). Some clones in this sample may be carry-over from other donors' samples. The material sequenced was cultured PBMCs, taken from culture after CMV antigen stimulation. CDR3 sequence (DNA): TGTGCCAGCAGCTTCCGGGGGACAGGGGACAATCAGCCCCAGCATTTT. Translation gives CASSFRGTGDNQPQHF.